The present T cell receptor (beta chain) was sequenced within a study of cytomegalovirus exposure and HLA in healthy donors. General study results and limits: Using the classifier, cytomegalovirus status was reportedly diagnosed with high specificity and sensitivity. There were 160 or so TCR beta chains listed as cytomegalovirus-associated. Under in vitro conditions, a few CMV-associated chains were confirmed as specific for CMV antigens.

A single count supports this clone. Its specificity is not known. Method: immunoSEQ multiplex PCR; TCRdb's copy keeps in-frame clones and lacks some. Of about 98,000 clones listed, roughly 87% were seen once; the top ten hold approximately 5.8%. The donors were in the roughly 130-subject validation cohort, distinct from the roughly 600-subject first cohort. CDR3 length: 14 amino acids. Germline CDR1 and CDR2: SGHDT and YYEEEE. V was shortened by 0 bases and J by 4 bases, with 8 bases between the two germline ends. Source material: PBMCs. The chain links TRBV5-6 to TRBJ2-1; D unresolved. The clonotype comes from a man between 18 and 29 years old in good health and CMV-seropositive. The CDR3 sequence: CASSLVRGYNEQFF. The DNA for the CDR3 is TGTGCCAGCAGCTTGGTTCGCGGATACAATGAGCAGTTCTTC.